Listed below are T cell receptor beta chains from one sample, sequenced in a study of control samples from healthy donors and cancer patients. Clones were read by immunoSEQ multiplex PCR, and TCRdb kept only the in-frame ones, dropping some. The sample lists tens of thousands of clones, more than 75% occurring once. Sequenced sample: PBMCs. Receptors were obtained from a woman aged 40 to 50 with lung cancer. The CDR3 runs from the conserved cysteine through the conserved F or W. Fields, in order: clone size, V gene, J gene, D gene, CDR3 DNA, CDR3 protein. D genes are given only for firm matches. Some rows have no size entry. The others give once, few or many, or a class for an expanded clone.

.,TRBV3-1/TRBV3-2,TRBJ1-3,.,TGTGCCAGCAGCCAAGATCGCCCGCCCTCTGGAAACACCATATATTTT,CASSQDRPPSGNTIYF
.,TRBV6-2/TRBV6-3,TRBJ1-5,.,TGTGCCAGCAGTTACCTCCGCAGGGTTGATCAGCCCCAGCATTTT,CASSYLRRVDQPQHF
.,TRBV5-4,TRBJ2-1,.,TGTGCCAGCAGCTTAACCTGGTTGGATGAGCAGTTCTTC,CASSLTWLDEQFF
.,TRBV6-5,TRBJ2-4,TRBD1,TGTGCCACCCTATCGACAGGGCTAGCCAAAAACATTCAGTACTTC,CATLSTGLAKNIQYF
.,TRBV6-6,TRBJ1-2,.,TGTGCCAGCACCTGGGGGCAAAGGGGCTACACCTTC,CASTWGQRGYTF
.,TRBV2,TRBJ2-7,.,TGTGCCAGCAGTGATAAAAGAGGTTCCTACGAGCAGTACTTC,CASSDKRGSYEQYF
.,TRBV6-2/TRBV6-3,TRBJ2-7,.,TGTGCCAGCAGTTACTCGGACACCTACGAGCAGTACTTC,CASSYSDTYEQYF
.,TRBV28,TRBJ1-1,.,TGTGCCAGTAGCGCGGGGGGTAGGACTGAAGCTTTCTTT,CASSAGGRTEAFF
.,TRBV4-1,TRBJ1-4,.,TGCGCCAGCAGCCAAACAGGAACTAATGAAAAACTGTTTTTT,CASSQTGTNEKLFF
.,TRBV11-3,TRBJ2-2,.,TGTGCCAGCAGCTTAGGCGGGGGCACCCGGGAGCTGTTTTTT,CASSLGGGTRELFF
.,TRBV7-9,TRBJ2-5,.,TGTGCCAGCAGCTTAGAAGGGACTGAGACCCAGTACTTC,CASSLEGTETQYF
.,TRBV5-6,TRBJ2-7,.,TGTGCCAGCAGCGGATCCGGGACAAGCGGTAACTTC,CASSGSGTSGNF
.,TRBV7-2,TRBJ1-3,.,TGTGCCAGCAGCTTAGCGGGGGGATCTGGAAACACCATATATTTT,CASSLAGGSGNTIYF
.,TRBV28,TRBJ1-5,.,TGTGCCAGCAGTTTGGACGGGGATAGCAATCAGCCCCAGCATTTT,CASSLDGDSNQPQHF
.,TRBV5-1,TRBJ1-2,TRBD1,TGCGCCAGCAGGACTGTACAGGGGGCGAACTATGGCTACACCTTC,CASRTVQGANYGYTF
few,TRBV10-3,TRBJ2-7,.,TGTGCCATCAGGGGAGAGGGGACTCCCTACGAGCAGTACTTC,CAIRGEGTPYEQYF
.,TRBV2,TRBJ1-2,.,TGTGCCAGCTCGCGAGGTCGGGACTATGGCTACACCTTC,CASSRGRDYGYTF
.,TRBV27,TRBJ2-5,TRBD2,TGTGCCAGCAGTTTTGGTGTAGCGGGGGGGCCGGGCCAAGAGACCCAGTACTTC,CASSFGVAGGPGQETQYF
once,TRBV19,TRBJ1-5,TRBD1,TGTGCCAGTAGCGGACAGGCTAGGGGTCAGCCCCAGCATTTT,CASSGQARGQPQHF
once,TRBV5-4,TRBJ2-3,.,TGTGCCAGCATGGACAAGGGAACTAGCACAGATACGCAGTATTTT,CASMDKGTSTDTQYF
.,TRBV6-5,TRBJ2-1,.,TGTGCCAGCACCCAAGCGGCCGGGTACAATGAGCAGTTCTTC,CASTQAAGYNEQFF
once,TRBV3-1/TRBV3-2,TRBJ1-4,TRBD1,TGTGCCAGCAGCCAAGGGACAGGGGTGAAATCACTGTTTTTT,CASSQGTGVKSLFF
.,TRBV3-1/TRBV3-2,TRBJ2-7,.,TGTGCCAGCAAGGATGACAGAACCTACGAGCAGTACTTC,CASKDDRTYEQYF
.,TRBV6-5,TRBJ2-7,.,TGTGCCAGCAGGAATGAAAGGACGGGCTCCTACGAGCAGTACTTC,CASRNERTGSYEQYF
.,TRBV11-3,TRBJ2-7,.,TGTGCCAGCAGCTTCCCGGAAAGCTCCTACGAGCAGTACTTC,CASSFPESSYEQYF
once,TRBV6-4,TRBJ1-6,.,TGTGCCAGCAGTGACCTTTTGCAGGCCAGTAATTCACCCCTCCACTTT,CASSDLLQASNSPLHF
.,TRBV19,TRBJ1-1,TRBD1,TGTGCCAGTAGTTCCACAGGGGGTGAAGCTTTCTTT,CASSSTGGEAFF
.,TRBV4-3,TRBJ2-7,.,TGCGCCAGCAGCCGGAGTCTAGGACAATTAGCCTACGAGCAGTACTTC,CASSRSLGQLAYEQYF
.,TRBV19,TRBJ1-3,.,TGTGCCAGCACCCTCTTGGCCCCTGGAAACACCATATATTTT,CASTLLAPGNTIYF
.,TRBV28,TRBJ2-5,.,TGTGCCAGCAGTTTAAGTGGGGAAGAGACCCAGTACTTC,CASSLSGEETQYF
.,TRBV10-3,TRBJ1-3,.,TGTGCCATCAGTGAGTCACCGGACTCTGGAAACACCATATATTTT,CAISESPDSGNTIYF
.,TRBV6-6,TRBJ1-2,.,TGTGCCAGCAGTTACTCGGGGCCGGATCCCTACACCTTC,CASSYSGPDPYTF
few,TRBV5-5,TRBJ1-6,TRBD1,TGTGCCAGCAGCTGGACAGGGCTTAATTCACCCCTCCACTTT,CASSWTGLNSPLHF
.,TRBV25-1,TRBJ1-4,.,TGTGCCAGCAGTGAATTTAGGGCCGGAGGTGGTAATGAAAAACTGTTTTTT,CASSEFRAGGGNEKLFF
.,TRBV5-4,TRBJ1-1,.,TGTGCCAGCTTCGCGTTGGGACAACAGACTAAGAACACTGAAGCTTTCTTT,CASFALGQQTKNTEAFF
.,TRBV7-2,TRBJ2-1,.,TGTGCCAGCAGCTTAGTGGCCAACTCCTACAATGAGCAGTTCTTC,CASSLVANSYNEQFF
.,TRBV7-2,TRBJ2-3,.,TGTGCCAGCAGCTTGGAGGGGGCGCGGGGGGTACCAGATACGCAGTATTTT,CASSLEGARGVPDTQYF
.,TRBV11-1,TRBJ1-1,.,TGTGCCAGCAGCTTAGGGGGGCGCGGAGGAGTCACTGAAGCTTTCTTT,CASSLGGRGGVTEAFF
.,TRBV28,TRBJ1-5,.,TGTGCCAGCAGTCAAACCCAGGGGAAAGCCCAGCATTTT,CASSQTQGKAQHF
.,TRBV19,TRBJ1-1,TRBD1,TGTGCCAGTAGTACTGGGACAGGGGCAGCTGAAGCTTTCTTT,CASSTGTGAAEAFF
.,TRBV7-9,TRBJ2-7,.,TGTGCCAGCAGCTTAGTTGGCCCGGATGGCGGGTACTTC,CASSLVGPDGGYF
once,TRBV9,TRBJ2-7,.,TGTGCCAGCAGCCCGCGTTTCGAGACCTACGAGCAGTACTTC,CASSPRFETYEQYF
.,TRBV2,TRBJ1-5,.,TGTGCCAGCAGCGGACAGAGTTATAGCAATCAGCCCCAGCATTTT,CASSGQSYSNQPQHF
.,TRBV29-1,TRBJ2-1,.,TGCAGCGTTGAAGAGAAATACAATGAGCAGTTCTTC,CSVEEKYNEQFF
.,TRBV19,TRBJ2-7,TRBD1,TGTGCCAGTAGTAAGCAGGGACAGGGGCTGAGCGAGCAGTACTTC,CASSKQGQGLSEQYF
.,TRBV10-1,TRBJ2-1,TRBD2,TGCGCCAGCAGCGCTCTAGCGGGGGGGCTGGGTGAGCAGTTCTTC,CASSALAGGLGEQFF
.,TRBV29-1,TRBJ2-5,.,TGCAGCGTTGAAAAGGGAGCCATCGGAGAGACCCAGTACTTC,CSVEKGAIGETQYF
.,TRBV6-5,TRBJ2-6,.,TGTGCCAGCAGCGGGGGAGGCTCTGGGGCCAACGTCCTGACTTTC,CASSGGGSGANVLTF
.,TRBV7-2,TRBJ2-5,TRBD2,TGTGCCAGCAGTTCGAGCGGGGGGGTTTTGTTGACCCAGTACTTC,CASSSSGGVLLTQYF
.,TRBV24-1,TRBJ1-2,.,TGTGCCACCAGTGACCCTCCGGGCGGCTACACCTTC,CATSDPPGGYTF
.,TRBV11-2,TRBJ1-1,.,TGTGCCAGCAACACCGGGTCAGGGTTCACTGAAGCTTTCTTT,CASNTGSGFTEAFF
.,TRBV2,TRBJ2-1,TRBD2,TGTGCCAGCTGGTGGGGAGCGGGGGAGATCTCCTACAATGAGCAGTTCTTC,CASWWGAGEISYNEQFF
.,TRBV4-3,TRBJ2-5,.,TGCGCCAGCAGCCGCCGACTGGGGGAGACCCAGTACTTC,CASSRRLGETQYF
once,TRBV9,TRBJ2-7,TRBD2,TGTGCCAGCAGCCCTCAAGGGGGACTAGCGGGGACTGAGCAGTACTTC,CASSPQGGLAGTEQYF
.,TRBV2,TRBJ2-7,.,TGTGCCAGCAGTCTCAGAGCTTACGAGCAGTACTTC,CASSLRAYEQYF
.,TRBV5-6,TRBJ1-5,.,TGTGCCAGCAGCTTAGGGATGCAGATAAATCAGCCCCAGCATTTT,CASSLGMQINQPQHF
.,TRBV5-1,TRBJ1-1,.,TGCGCCAGCAGCCTACAATCAGACACTGAAGCTTTCTTT,CASSLQSDTEAFF
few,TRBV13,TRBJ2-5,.,TGTGCCAGCCGCGGCCAGGGGGGACAAGAGACCCAGTACTTC,CASRGQGGQETQYF
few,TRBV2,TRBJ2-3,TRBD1,TGTGCCAGTCGGGACAGGGGGGAAACAGATACGCAGTATTTT,CASRDRGETDTQYF